Included here is one TCR beta chain sequence, with context. Its target is not known. The sample belongs to a study of shared clonotypes between healthy human individuals. On the study more broadly: Donors, aged 18 to 49, were two women and a few men. Three plates each covered CD4 naive and memory; CD8 naive two, CD8 memory one.

Data came from immunoSEQ multiplex PCR; TCRdb stores just in-frame clones and leaves some out. The top ten clones hold under 0.45% of a sample with over a million clones, approximately 98.5% of them seen once. Notes on the study in general: A small donor pool kept down the genetic and exposure-history diversity that was represented.

Trimming took 5 bases from V and 7 from J, leaving 9 bases between them. The CDR3 sequence is 12 residues long. From germline, CDR1 is MNHEY and CDR2 SMNVEV (reference sequence). The donor cohort consisted entirely of Caucasian adults residing in Nashville, Tennessee. This sequence originates from a man aged 25-45 years in good health. The sequencing input was naive CD4+ T cells sorted from blood. Subset meaning: CD45RA+ positively selected. This sequence joins TRBV27 and TRBJ2-1, with unresolved D. CDR3 protein: CASSASFNEQFF. The CDR3 bases are TGTGCCAGCAGTGCATCCTTTAATGAGCAGTTCTTC.